This T cell receptor beta chain comes out of a study of Graves' ophthalmopathy and Graves' hyperthyroidism (dated by TCRdb to the late 2010s). Regarding the research as a whole: Peripheral blood was collected at initial diagnosis, prior to any treatment. A discovery set of 100 patients (43 ophthalmopathy, some 58 stable hyperthyroidism) was enrolled to explore V-J signatures distinguishing ophthalmopathy from hyperthyroidism. For training and testing, the 100 or so patients in the discovery cohort were randomly divided in a 7:3 ratio. An independent validation cohort comprised roughly 20 hyperthyroidism patients and roughly 15 patients who later progressed from hyperthyroidism to ophthalmopathy. Once sampling was done, hyperthyroidism patients were given methimazole at a starting dose of 30 mg daily, while ophthalmopathy patients were given high-dose intravenous methylprednisolone. TCR beta repertoire signatures were used to distinguish Graves' ophthalmopathy from Graves' hyperthyroidism and to predict progression to ophthalmopathy. T-cell repertoires of thyroid tissue and blood were compared in over 5 hyperthyroidism patients. In total, over 130 blood samples were TCR-sequenced: fewer than 50 ophthalmopathy, some 80 hyperthyroidism and about 17 hyperthyroidism-to-ophthalmopathy patients.

For repertoire sequencing, the TCR beta CDR3 regions were amplified from RNA transcripts. The first round was an RT-PCR using HTBI primers with the Qiagen OneStep RT-PCR kit, and this first round was followed by a second-round multiplex PCR, then size selection and purification. The libraries underwent paired-end sequencing with 100 bp reads on an Illumina HiSeq2000. The authors processed their data as follows. SOAPnuke was used to process the reads, throwing out any read that had adapters, had uncalled bases, had a mean Phred below 15, or lacked an exact constant-primer or identifier match. COPE v1.2.5 was used to merge the high-quality paired reads. Each unique nucleotide sequence was defined as a clonotype, and clonotypes were aligned to IMGT TRB V, D and J references with MiTCR v1.1. Analysis was restricted to V-J combinations with a frequency above 0.0001, which covered 98% to 99.2% of repertoires. A TCR clonal expansion and chaos score per V-J combination was defined as the ratio of F50 clonal expansion to chaos observed in the TCRdist matrix. Features were reduced by Welch's t-statistics and random forest to around 13 V-J combinations, which fed a naive Bayes classifier. The Morisita-Horn index was used to measure how similar the thyroid and blood repertoires were. Clones were called with MiXCR by TCRdb after fastp trimmed the public reads at Q25, and only in-frame beta chains were retained. All rows with the same CDR3 protein become a single entry with the most common DNA and genes. The V and J calls here are based on TCRdb, not the publication. The sample data list roughly 480,000 distinct CDR3 sequences, and about 15% of these were observed just once. The ten largest account for 8% to 10% of the sample.

In this sample, this clonotype turned up many times. Its binding antigen is unknown. One junction end disagrees with the germline gene, perhaps due to a read error. The ophthalmopathy patients had moderately to severely active disease, with a Clinical Activity Score of 3 or higher, a NOSPECS grade of 4 or higher, and a disease duration of less than 3 months. Patients with other autoimmune diseases, uncontrolled infections, pregnancy or lactation were excluded. Clinical symptoms, serum thyroxine, TRAb, thyroid ultrasound and orbital computed tomography were used for diagnosis. Using Ficoll-Paque density gradient centrifugation, PBMCs were isolated from 9 to 10 ml of fresh peripheral blood. Total RNA was extracted with Trizol reagent and quality-checked on an Agilent 2100 Bioanalyzer. CDR1 and CDR2 were assigned from the germline V gene as MNHNS and SASEGT. The CDR3 runs 13 residues from the cysteine to the phenylalanine. Only the CDR3 DNA stays, 39 bases, in frame from base 1.

What the research found in general, with its limitations: Most expanded thyroid clonotypes with a frequency above 0.001 also appeared in blood, which suggests that blood repertoires may reflect the immune response in the thyroid. In validation, the model predicted ophthalmopathy progression with over 60% sensitivity and roughly 78% specificity; about a dozen predicted patients were CT-confirmed with GO in a median of approximately six months. Sample size was not statistically predetermined, and group allocation was not concealed from the investigators. Ophthalmopathy was separated from stable hyperthyroidism by the 13-signature model with more than 85% sensitivity and 81% to 84% specificity in cross-validation and with 80%/75% in the test set.

This clonotype was obtained from a woman aged 25 to 39 with Graves' ophthalmopathy. Donor details come from another sample of the same person, matched by shared clones. The specimen was blood. This sequence uses TRBV6-1 and TRBJ2-4, with the D call perhaps TRBD1 or TRBD2, as 5 bases match in each case. The CDR3: CASSGGGTDIKYF. The bases are TGTGCCAGCAGTGGTGGGGGTACGGACATTAAGTACTTC.